This is a list of T cell receptor beta chains from one sample in a study of CD8 T cells in ankylosing spondylitis. TCRdb fed the 5' RACE reads into MiXCR, producing one record per CDR3 protein. The sample yields around 91,000 distinct CDR3 sequences, roughly 8.5% seen once. The sequencing sample was made of blood, either unsorted or a sorted T cell fraction (not recorded which). The receptors stem from a male donor with ankylosing spondylitis. CDR3s include the opening cysteine and the closing phenylalanine or tryptophan. D genes are given only for firm matches.

v_gene	j_gene	d_gene	CDR3aa
TRBV29-1	TRBJ2-7	-	CSVPGTPEQYF
TRBV7-6	TRBJ1-1	TRBD1	CASSSGQGTNTEAFF
TRBV5-4	TRBJ1-2	-	CASSPGALLAGYTF
TRBV6-1	TRBJ2-2	-	CASRMWQDTYTGELFF
TRBV12-3/TRBV12-4	TRBJ2-5	-	CASSFPEGEGTQYF
TRBV5-1	TRBJ2-1	TRBD2	CASSSAGGPYNEQFF
TRBV11-2	TRBJ2-1	-	CASSTGRQGQFF
TRBV7-2	TRBJ2-1	TRBD2	CASSLLGGRHSYNEQFF
TRBV10-3	TRBJ2-1	-	CAISTSGSSYNEQFF
TRBV27	TRBJ2-1	-	CASSELGYNEQFF
TRBV18	TRBJ2-1	-	CASSPTQGGCYNEQFF
TRBV9	TRBJ1-1	-	CASSVYGGNTEAFF
TRBV5-1	TRBJ1-1	-	CASSLARWNTEAFF
TRBV12-3/TRBV12-4	TRBJ1-6	-	CASSWGTLEGSPLHF
TRBV12-3/TRBV12-4	TRBJ1-1	-	CASSSVENTEAFF
TRBV14	TRBJ2-2	-	CASSSRPGELFF
TRBV20-1	TRBJ2-2	-	CSARAGGELFF
TRBV19	TRBJ2-5	TRBD2	CASSIVSGSVETQYF
TRBV2	TRBJ2-6	-	CASRGGGLGANVLTF
TRBV3-1	TRBJ2-3	TRBD1	CASSQDLDRAYSRSTDTQYF
TRBV2	TRBJ1-1	-	CASSEAPISGF
TRBV6-1	TRBJ2-1	-	CASREGRLSYNEQFF
TRBV12-3/TRBV12-4	TRBJ1-1	-	CASSGGNTEAFF
TRBV4-1	TRBJ2-7	-	CASSQGMVSGSYEQYF
TRBV12-3/TRBV12-4	TRBJ1-2	-	CASSTNLQGSYGYTF
TRBV7-9	TRBJ1-5	TRBD1	CASSSSQGGNQPQHF
TRBV19	TRBJ2-1	-	CASSMGKGDEQFF
TRBV6-1	TRBJ2-5	-	CASRPRTAEETQYF
TRBV27	TRBJ1-2	-	CASSSPQGNYGYTF
TRBV6-1	TRBJ2-2	TRBD2	CASRGTSGVTGELFF
TRBV11-2	TRBJ1-5	-	CASSLIGNSNQPQHF
TRBV27	TRBJ2-1	-	CASSLYFVNSEQFF
TRBV18	TRBJ2-6	-	CASSLWTDLVTF
TRBV6-1	TRBJ2-3	TRBD2	CASRAGTRDTDTQYF
TRBV15	TRBJ2-1	TRBD2	CATSSPWSGRTTNEQFF
TRBV19	TRBJ2-7	TRBD1	CASSTGQLKDEQYF
TRBV27	TRBJ2-2	-	CASSSHRTVSGELFF
TRBV29-1	TRBJ2-3	TRBD2	CSVEDPSGVIGGTDTQYF
TRBV10-3	TRBJ1-4	-	CAISDRTDTTNEKLFF
TRBV5-5	TRBJ2-1	TRBD2	CASSLTSGRSGNEQFF
TRBV27	TRBJ2-1	TRBD2	CASSPPSGSVINEQFF
TRBV7-8	TRBJ2-2	TRBD2	CASSGTSGSAGELFF
TRBV2	TRBJ2-1	-	CASSVPGDNEQFF
TRBV27	TRBJ1-6	TRBD1	CASSLGGRLRDRAANSPLHF
TRBV29-1	TRBJ1-1	-	CSVELGGENTEAFF
TRBV7-7	TRBJ2-1	-	CASSSMGSAAYNEQFF
TRBV29-1	TRBJ2-3	-	CSVEGGRRTDTQYF
TRBV2	TRBJ2-7	-	CASSEELNSVREQYF
TRBV20-1	TRBJ2-3	-	CSARPEAEDTQYF
TRBV11-2	TRBJ2-2	TRBD2	CASSPLAGGDTGELFF
TRBV7-7	TRBJ2-1	TRBD2	CASSSGLAAYNEQFF
TRBV12-3/TRBV12-4	TRBJ1-5	-	CASSLAQNQPQHF
TRBV7-7	TRBJ1-1	-	CASSFLVRTEAFF
TRBV11-3	TRBJ2-7	TRBD2	CASSLAAGDSYEQYF
TRBV7-9	TRBJ2-2	TRBD1	CASSFGTGHGELFF
TRBV27	TRBJ1-5	-	CASSLDQRNQPQHF
TRBV9	TRBJ2-3	-	CASSEADSTDTQYF
TRBV9	TRBJ1-2	-	CASSALGGSREYYGYTF
TRBV27	TRBJ2-7	TRBD1	CASSHLGDRGYEQYF